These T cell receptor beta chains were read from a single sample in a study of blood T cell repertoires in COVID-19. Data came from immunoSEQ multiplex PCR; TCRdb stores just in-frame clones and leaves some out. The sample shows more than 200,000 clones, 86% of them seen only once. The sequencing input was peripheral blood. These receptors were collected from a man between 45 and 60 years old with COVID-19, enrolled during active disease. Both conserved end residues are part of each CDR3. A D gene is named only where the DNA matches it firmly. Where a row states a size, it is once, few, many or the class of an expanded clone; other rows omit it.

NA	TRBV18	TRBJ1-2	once	TGTGCCAGCTCACCCGGTTCTGAAAACTATGGCTACACCTTC	CASSPGSENYGYTF
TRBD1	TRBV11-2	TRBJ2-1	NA	TGTGCCAGCAGCCGACAGGGATCACGAGAGCAGTTCTTC	CASSRQGSREQFF
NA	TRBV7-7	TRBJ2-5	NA	TGTGCCAGCAGCTTACGCACAGTTGAGACCCAGTACTTC	CASSLRTVETQYF
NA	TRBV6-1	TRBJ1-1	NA	TGTGCCAGCAGTGAAAGTGTCCGGTCGGACACTGAAGCTTTCTTT	CASSESVRSDTEAFF
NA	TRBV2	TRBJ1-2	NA	TGTGCCAGCACTGATGACTCCTATGGCTACACCTTC	CASTDDSYGYTF
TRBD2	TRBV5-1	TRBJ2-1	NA	TGCGCCACCAACTCGGGACTAGAAAACAATGAGCAGTTCTTC	CATNSGLENNEQFF
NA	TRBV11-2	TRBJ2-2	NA	TGTGCCAGCAGCCCCCCAGGGACGAACACCGGGGAGCTGTTTTTT	CASSPPGTNTGELFF
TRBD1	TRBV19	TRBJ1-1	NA	TGTGCCAGTACCCCAAGGACAGGCATGAACACTGAAGCTTTCTTT	CASTPRTGMNTEAFF
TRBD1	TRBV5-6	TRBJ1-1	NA	TGTGCCAGCAGCACCGGGACAGGGGAGTTGTGGGGGGCTGAAGCTTTCTTT	CASSTGTGELWGAEAFF
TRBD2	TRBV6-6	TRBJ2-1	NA	TGTGCCAGCAGTCGACTCCCCGGCGGGGGGGGCTCCTACAATGAGCAGTTCTTC	CASSRLPGGGGSYNEQFF
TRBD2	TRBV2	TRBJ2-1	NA	TGTGCCAGCAGTGAAGAAGCGGGAGGGATTTTCGGTGAGCAGTTCTTC	CASSEEAGGIFGEQFF